These T cell receptor beta chains were read from a single sample in a study of cytomegalovirus exposure and HLA in healthy donors. Clones were read by immunoSEQ multiplex PCR, and TCRdb kept only the in-frame ones, dropping some. The table has 170,000 or so clones, 77% seen once. The sequencing sample was made of PBMCs. Receptors were obtained from a woman aged 60 to 75 in good health and CMV-seropositive. CDR3s include the opening cysteine and the closing phenylalanine or tryptophan. The order of the fields is D gene, clone size, J gene, V gene, CDR3 DNA, CDR3 protein. A D gene is named only where the DNA matches it firmly. Size is stated for part of the rows, as once, few or many counts, or as a class when the clone is expanded.

>.|.|TRBJ1-4|TRBV27
TGTGCCAGCAGCCCAAAATACAGTGGCGAAAAACTGTTTTTT
CASSPKYSGEKLFF
>.|few|TRBJ2-7|TRBV7-9
TGTGCCAGCAGCTTAGCCCAGGGCCACGAGCAGTACTTC
CASSLAQGHEQYF
>TRBD1|.|TRBJ1-6|TRBV5-4
TGTGCCAGCAGCCCGCCCGGACAGGGACTGTCACCCCTCCACTTT
CASSPPGQGLSPLHF
>.|.|TRBJ1-1|TRBV19
TGTGCCAGTAGTACCGGGACTTCGAACACTGAAGCTTTCTTT
CASSTGTSNTEAFF
>.|.|TRBJ2-7|TRBV28
TGTGCCAGCAGCCAAAATGGGGCCAATGGGTTC
CASSQNGANGF
>TRBD2|.|TRBJ2-2|TRBV27
TGTGCCAGTAAAGCGCGGGGGTCTAACACCGGGGAGCTGTTTTTT
CASKARGSNTGELFF
>.|.|TRBJ2-7|TRBV7-8
TGTGCCAGCAGCTCAGACAGGTCCTACGAGCAGTACTTC
CASSSDRSYEQYF
>.|.|TRBJ2-3|TRBV7-6
TGTGCCAGCAGCTTAATCGGTCCACCCTCCTCCTATACGCAGTATTTT
CASSLIGPPSSYTQYF
>TRBD1|.|TRBJ2-7|TRBV9
TGTGCCAGCAGCGTGGGTGCAGGGGGCTACGAGCAGTACTTC
CASSVGAGGYEQYF
>.|few|TRBJ2-2|TRBV19
TGTGCCAGTTGCACGAGGGGGTCGAACACCGGGGAGCTGTTTTTT
CASCTRGSNTGELFF
>.|.|TRBJ1-1|TRBV6-5
TGTGCCAGCAGCCCCGGGGGGGGTTGGACTGAAGCTTTCTTT
CASSPGGGWTEAFF
>TRBD2|few|TRBJ2-7|TRBV6-4
TGTGCCAGCACCATCGGGGGGGGGCGGGAGCAGTACTTC
CASTIGGGREQYF
>.|.|TRBJ1-6|TRBV6-5
TGTGCCAGCAGACATCATTCCCGACAGGCGGCACCCCTCCACTTT
CASRHHSRQAAPLHF
>.|few|TRBJ1-1|TRBV9
TGTGCCAGCAGCGCCTCCGACAGGTTCTCTGAAGCTTTCTTT
CASSASDRFSEAFF
>TRBD1|few|TRBJ2-1|TRBV13
TGTGCCAGCAGCTTGACAGGGGTCTACAATGAGCAGTTCTTC
CASSLTGVYNEQFF
>.|.|TRBJ1-1|TRBV5-1
TGCGCCAGCAGCCCCCTTCTGAGGGCCGGTACCAGTGAAGCTTTCTTT
CASSPLLRAGTSEAFF
>TRBD2|.|TRBJ2-1|TRBV9
TGTGCCAGCAGCCAGGGACTAGCGGGGAGGTTCTTC
CASSQGLAGRFF
>.|.|TRBJ2-7|TRBV1
TGCACCAGCAGCCAAGATAATCCTAGCGGGGAACCCTACGAGCAGTACTTC
CTSSQDNPSGEPYEQYF
>.|.|TRBJ1-1|TRBV2
TGTGCCAGCAATCTACAGGCCACTGAAGCTTTCTTT
CASNLQATEAFF
>.|.|TRBJ1-1|TRBV5-6
TGTGCCAGCAGCTTGGTCGGAGACAGGAGGGCTTTCTTT
CASSLVGDRRAFF
>.|.|TRBJ2-1|TRBV28
TGTGCCAGCAGTTTAAGGAGAGTCTCCTACAATGAGCAGTTCTTC
CASSLRRVSYNEQFF
>.|.|TRBJ1-4|TRBV11-2
TGTGCCAGCAGCCACCCCCAGGGAGGGTCTAATGAAAAACTGTTTTTT
CASSHPQGGSNEKLFF
>.|.|TRBJ1-1|TRBV5-6
TGTGCCAGCAGCTTGGAGGGGTTGGGCATGAACACTGAAGCTTTCTTT
CASSLEGLGMNTEAFF
>.|.|TRBJ2-6|TRBV5-1
TGCGCCAGCGGTAAGAGAAGCTCTGGGGCCAACGGCCTGACTTTC
CASGKRSSGANGLTF
>.|.|TRBJ1-2|TRBV6-5
TGTGCCAGCAGTTACTCCCTTACGGGGGGCTATGGCTACACCTTC
CASSYSLTGGYGYTF
>.|.|TRBJ2-5|TRBV2
TGTGCCAGCGTTTGGCAGGTGGGCGAGACCCAGTACTTC
CASVWQVGETQYF
>.|.|TRBJ1-1|TRBV4-2
TGTGCCAGCAGCGTTGACTCGGCAGAGTACACTGAAGCTTTCTTT
CASSVDSAEYTEAFF
>.|.|TRBJ2-1|TRBV4-1
TGCGCCAGCAGCCAAGGGGACACTTACAATGAGCAGTTCTTC
CASSQGDTYNEQFF
>.|.|TRBJ1-2|TRBV19
TGTGCCAGTAGTTCAGGGGCGCTGGACTATGGCTACACCTTC
CASSSGALDYGYTF
>TRBD1|.|TRBJ2-7|TRBV4-1
TGCGCCAGCAGCACCCGACAGGGGGCCCACGAGCAGTACTTC
CASSTRQGAHEQYF
>.|few|TRBJ2-7|TRBV5-6
TGTGCCAGCAGCCACCCCACAGGGAGAACCGTCAGCGAGCAGTACTTC
CASSHPTGRTVSEQYF
>TRBD2|.|TRBJ2-2|TRBV7-2
TGTGCCAGCAGCTCCCGGGGGGCCGGGGAGCTGTTTTTT
CASSSRGAGELFF
>TRBD1|.|TRBJ1-3|TRBV4-2
TGTGCCAGCAGCCAAGCCTCGGGACAGGGGGCTAAAAACACCATATATTTT
CASSQASGQGAKNTIYF
>TRBD2|.|TRBJ2-7|TRBV7-9
TGTGCCAGCAGCACAACCACATGGGGGGGACGTTACGAGCAGTACTTC
CASSTTTWGGRYEQYF
>.|few|TRBJ1-2|TRBV5-5
TGTGCCAGCGGACTAGCAGAGGGGGGAAACTATGGCTACACCTTC
CASGLAEGGNYGYTF
>.|.|TRBJ2-3|TRBV5-1
TGCGCCAGCGCCCCCGGCGTGCTAGCTAGTGCTACGCAGTATTTT
CASAPGVLASATQYF
>TRBD2|.|TRBJ2-2|TRBV28
TGTGCCAGCACTCCAGGGACTAGCGGGAGAACCGGGGAGCTGTTTTTT
CASTPGTSGRTGELFF
>TRBD2|.|TRBJ2-1|TRBV4-1
TGCGCCAGCAGCCAAGCTCCGCCTCGGGACTACTACAATGAGCAGTTCTTC
CASSQAPPRDYYNEQFF
>.|.|TRBJ2-3|TRBV6-6
TGTGCCAGCAGCCGGGAGTTTGGTACGCAGTATTTT
CASSREFGTQYF
>TRBD2|few|TRBJ2-7|TRBV18
TGTGCCAGCTCACAAACCCGACTAGCGCAATACTCCTACGAGCAGTACTTC
CASSQTRLAQYSYEQYF
>.|.|TRBJ1-4|TRBV29-1
TGCAGCGTTGAATTCCAGGGGAATGTGAGAAAACTGTTTTTT
CSVEFQGNVRKLFF
>.|.|TRBJ2-2|TRBV6-5
TGTGCCAGCAGTCGTCAGATTCTCACCGGGGAGCTGTTTTTT
CASSRQILTGELFF
>.|.|TRBJ2-3|TRBV12-5
TGTGCTAGTGGTTCCGGACTATTCGGTTACACAGATACGCAGTATTTT
CASGSGLFGYTDTQYF
>.|.|TRBJ2-7|TRBV6-5
TGTGCCAGCAATTCCCTTGGAGGAACCCACGAGCAGTACTTC
CASNSLGGTHEQYF
>.|.|TRBJ2-3|TRBV9
TGTGCCAGCAGCGTAGCAGGGGCAGATACGCAGTATTTT
CASSVAGADTQYF
>TRBD2|.|TRBJ2-1|TRBV27
TGTGCCAGCACTCCCCTAGCGGGAGCCTACAATGAGCAGTTCTTC
CASTPLAGAYNEQFF
>TRBD2|.|TRBJ2-1|TRBV10-2
TGCGCCAGCAGTGGGCTAGCGGGAACTTACAATGAGCAGTTCTTC
CASSGLAGTYNEQFF
>TRBD1|.|TRBJ1-5|TRBV19
TGTGCCAGTAGTACTAATACAGGGGGAGGACAGCCCCAGCATTTT
CASSTNTGGGQPQHF
>TRBD1|.|TRBJ1-5|TRBV27
TGTGCCAGCAGTTCTCCCGGACAGGGGGGCAATCAGCCCCAGCATTTT
CASSSPGQGGNQPQHF
>TRBD2|.|TRBJ2-1|TRBV9
TGTGCCAGCAGCGTAGCTACGACTAGCGGGGGGGGGAGCTCCTACAATGAGCAGTTCTTC
CASSVATTSGGGSSYNEQFF
>TRBD2|.|TRBJ2-7|TRBV27
TGTGCCAGCAGTCGCCCGGGACTAGAGTACGAGCAGTACTTC
CASSRPGLEYEQYF
>.|.|TRBJ1-1|TRBV11-3
TGTGCCAGCAGCCTACAGGGCCATAACACTGAAGCTTTCTTT
CASSLQGHNTEAFF
>.|once|TRBJ2-7|TRBV6-1
TGTGCCAGCAGTGAACGTGGTGGGAGAGGCCCCTACGAGCAGTACTTC
CASSERGGRGPYEQYF